This paragraph covers one TCR beta chain sequence. No antigen is known for it. This sample was included in a study of T cell responses to AZD1222 COVID-19 vaccine. TCRdb keeps only in-frame clones here, not all; method: immunoSEQ multiplex PCR. Of 150,000 to 200,000 clones listed, about 91% were seen once; the top ten hold approximately 1.3%. Overall study results and limits: Among the donors, most were white British and more were female, and clonal diversity was possibly underestimated. Nearly half of spike-specific TCRs reportedly target unmutated variant regions.

This TCR was sampled from an adult who received the AZD1222 COVID-19 vaccine. Sequenced here: peripheral blood, sampled 28 days after the second AZD1222 dose.

The CDR3 is CASSSGGRSGNTIYF. The CDR3 region has the DNA TGTGCCAGTAGTTCCGGAGGACGCTCTGGAAACACCATATATTTT. The chain couples TRBV19 to TRBJ1-3; unclear D gene. V lost 5 bases and J lost 0, with 11 bases in between. This CDR3 spans 15 amino acids. Germline-derived CDR1 and CDR2 are LNHDA and SQIVND (reference sequence).